A single T cell receptor (beta chain) is shown here with its context. The sample originates from a study of blood T cell repertoires in COVID-19. Across the study: The study drew acute and convalescent COVID-19 samples from the United States, Italy and Spain. PBMCs, B-cell-depleted T cells, or T cells were the source of the cDNA or gDNA that made up the material.

Looked up from germline, CDR1 is GTSNPN and CDR2 is SVGIG (reference sequence). This CDR3 is 11 amino acids long. The V gene lost 4 bases and the J gene lost 6 bases, with 9 bases spanning the gap. In the original analysis: Nucleated cell counts were estimated from reference gene primer amplification. The table came from immunoSEQ multiplex PCR; TCRdb's copy has only in-frame clones and leaves some out. V and J calls and clone size are as listed in that table; D and trimming were resolved from the DNA. This sample carries roughly 60,000 clones, approximately 84% of them seen once, and the ten largest clones take less than 30%.

The clonotype originates from a human donor in a cohort sampled during active COVID-19. Sequenced: peripheral blood. V gene TRBV30 combines with J gene TRBJ1-1; D not resolved. The CDR3 nucleotides read TGTGCCTGGACCTCCAGTCCTGAAGCTTTCTTT. Translation gives CAWTSSPEAFF.